The 32 T cell receptor beta chains reported below all come from one sample, sequenced in a study of CD8+ T cells in alopecia areata. RNA extraction and reverse transcription yielded cDNA as sequencing template. Assay used: immunoSEQ multiplex PCR; TCRdb lists only in-frame clones, some missing. The record shows some 110,000 clones for this sample, with no singletons present. The sequencing sample was made of lesional skin. The receptors were sampled from a C3H/HeJ mouse with alopecia areata. MHC haplotype here: H2-k.

This clone was counted ten times or more. Germline and genes here are mouse. The CDR3 is cut off 4 residues early in the read; its end comes from the germline J gene. V is TRBV13-3 and J is TRBJ1-1, with 9 bases identical to TRBD1. Germline CDR1 is NNHDY and CDR2 is SYVADS. This CDR3 is built from 13 residues. CDR3 bases read: TGTGCCAGCAGTGGGGGACAGGGAAAA. It specifies CASSGGQGK. The entire CDR3 protein reads CASSGGQGKEVFF.

Points on this clone: Gene names are the mouse ones. The CDR3 is cut off 4 residues early in the read; its end comes from the germline J gene. The V gene is TRBV1, the J gene TRBJ2-7; tentative D call: TRBD1 (5 bases). The CDR3 sequence is 15 residues long. V lost 0 bases and J lost 3, with 12 bases in between. The germline CDR1 and CDR2 sequences are NSQYPW and LRSPGD (reference sequence). CDR3 bases read: TGCACCTGCAGTGCAGATCAAGCCCAGGGCTAT. Its protein product is CTCSADQAQGY. The entire CDR3 sequence reads CTCSADQAQGYEQYF.

This clone was recorded a few times. The genes and germline here are from mouse. The CDR3 goes on 4 residues after the read ends, and that part is filled in from the germline J gene. The rearrangement links TRBV13-3 to TRBJ2-7; 7 bases are shared with TRBD2. Germline V CDR1 and CDR2: NNHDY, SYVADS. This CDR3 region has 14 residues. CDR3 DNA (partial): TGTGCCAGCAGTGATTGGCTGGGGGAATAT. Its translation: CASSDWLGEY. The CDR3 reads in full as CASSDWLGEYEQYF.

In regard to this clone: Germline and genes: mouse. The DNA ends 4 residues before the CDR3 does, and the rest of the CDR3 is filled in from the germline J gene. The chain recombines TRBV13-3 with TRBJ2-2, with 9 nucleotides matching TRBD2. Per the germline V gene, CDR1 is NNHDY and CDR2 is SYVADS. V lost 0 bases, J lost 5 bases, and 2 bases stayed unmatched. The CDR3 length is 15 residues. CDR3 amino acids: CASSDALGGTGQLYF. The sequenced CDR3 bases are TGTGCCAGCAGTGATGCTCTGGGGGGGACCGGG.

On this clone: At residue 12, TCRdb's protein is not the same as the translated DNA, so the protein here was read from the DNA. The listed genes are named as in mouse. The sequence runs out 3 residues before the end of the CDR3; the remainder is reconstructed from the germline J gene. This chain uses TRBV14 with TRBJ1-3; 11 positions match TRBD1. The CDR3 runs 15 residues. Germline assignment: CDR1 SGHDT and CDR2 FRDEAV. V lost 2 bases and J lost 4; bases outside the gene matches: 2. CDR3 DNA (partial): TGTGCCAGCAGTTTTGGGACAGGGGGAGGAAATACG. Protein sequence: CASSFGTGGGNT. The whole CDR3 protein reads CASSFGTGGGNTLYF. Using reference TRBV14 and TRBJ1-3 for the parts outside the CDR3, the full variable domain is EAGVTQSPRYAVLQEGQAVSFWCDPISGHDTLYWYQQPRDQGPQLLVYFRDEAVIDNSQLPSDRFSAVRPKGTNSTLKIQSAKQGDTATYLCASSFGTGGGNTLYFGEGSRLIVV.

This clone was counted only a few times. Gene names denote mouse genes. The read terminates 4 residues ahead of where the CDR3 ends, so the germline J gene completes it. This chain joins TRBV13-1 and TRBJ2-7; 7 bases line up with TRBD1. Per the germline V gene, CDR1 is NSHNY and CDR2 is SYGAGN. The CDR3 covers 13 residues. The CDR3 loop is CASTLGQKYEQYF. The sequenced CDR3 bases are TGTGCCAGCACCCTGGGACAGAAATAT.

As concerns this clone: Genes and germline come from the mouse. The CDR3 goes on 4 residues after the read ends, and that part is filled in from the germline J gene. The chain recombines TRBV13-3 with TRBJ1-2, with TRBD1 identical over 8 bases. The CDR3 loop spans 14 amino acids. The germline V gene encodes CDR1 NNHDY and CDR2 SYVADS. The V and J ends lost 5 bases and 2 bases, in that order; junction bases with no gene match: 5. CDR3 DNA, as far as it was read: TGTGCCAGCAGACAGACAGGGGAGAACTCC. Translation: CASRQTGENS. The full CDR3 protein reads CASRQTGENSDYTF.

To note about this clone: Genes here carry mouse names. The read terminates 4 residues ahead of where the CDR3 ends, so the germline J gene completes it. J is TRBJ2-4 and V is TRBV13-3, with D tentatively TRBD1 (6 bases). The CDR3 sequence is 14 residues long. Germline CDR1 NNHDY, CDR2 SYVADS. The sequenced CDR3 bases are TGTGCCAGCAGTGATGTGGGACACTCAAAC. This sequence encodes CASSDVGHSN. The full CDR3 sequence reads CASSDVGHSNTLYF.

This clone has only a few counts. Here the gene names and germline are mouse. The CDR3 extends 4 residues past the end of the read, so its final part is completed from the germline J gene. The rearrangement links TRBV1 to TRBJ2-4, with D unclear. Trimming removed 1 base from V and 1 base from J, with 6 bases in between. The CDR3 is made up of 14 amino acids. Germline assignment: CDR1 NSQYPW and CDR2 LRSPGD (reference sequence). The CDR3 bases that were read are TGCACCTGCAGTGCAGGTCTTGGTCAAAAC. Translating it yields CTCSAGLGQN. The full-length CDR3 reads as CTCSAGLGQNTLYF.

For this clone: The gene names here belong to mouse. The CDR3 end lies 4 residues beyond the end of the read and is filled in from the germline J gene. The genes are TRBV12-2 and TRBJ2-5, with 14 bases aligning to TRBD2. This CDR3 is 18 amino acids long. Trimming at V came to 0 bases and at J to 0 bases, leaving 4 bases not matched to a gene. Germline V gene lookup returns CDR1 SGHLS and CDR2 HYDKME. The covered CDR3 bases are TGTGCCAGCTCTCTCGGGACTGGGGGGGCGGGGAACCAAGAC. Amino acid sequence: CASSLGTGGAGNQD. The full CDR3 reads CASSLGTGGAGNQDTQYF.

A word on this clone: The germline and genes are mouse ones. The sequenced fragment ends 4 residues before the CDR3 boundary, so the rest is inferred from the germline J gene. The chain couples TRBV1 to TRBJ2-3; TRBD2 agrees at 8 bases. Losses at the gene ends were 7 bases for V and 0 bases for J; bases not matched to a gene: 3. The germline V gene encodes CDR1 NSQYPW and CDR2 LRSPGD (reference sequence). The CDR3 has 14 amino acids. The CDR3 region is CTCKDWESAETLYF. CDR3 DNA (partial): TGCACCTGCAAGGACTGGGAGAGTGCAGAA.

As concerns this clone: Each gene name is a mouse one. The read ends 4 residues before the CDR3 terminus; that terminus is restored from the germline J gene. The gene calls are TRBV31 and TRBJ2-1; TRBD1 agrees at 7 bases. The CDR3 has 13 residues. After removal of 0 bases from V and 5 bases from J, the junction contained 1 base not matched to a gene. Germline V gene lookup returns CDR1 GKSSPN and CDR2 SITVG. The CDR3 here is CAWSLTGDAEQFF. The DNA read from the CDR3 is TGTGCCTGGAGTCTTACAGGGGATGCT.

This clone was found a few times. Gene names are mouse gene names. With the read ending 4 residues before the CDR3 end, the germline J gene is used to fill in that end. The genes are TRBV13-3 and TRBJ2-5, with 10 bases fitting TRBD2. The CDR3 runs to 17 residues. In germline, CDR1 is NNHDY, CDR2 SYVADS. This CDR3 is CASSDAPLGGRGDTQYF. Partial CDR3 DNA: TGTGCCAGCAGTGATGCGCCCCTGGGGGGGCGCGGGGAC.

Many counts were recorded for this clone. TCRdb's protein does not match the DNA translation at residue 13; the protein provided is translated from the DNA. The listed genes are named as in mouse. From the germline J gene comes the end of the CDR3, since the read stops 3 residues before it. The chain employs TRBV13-3 and TRBJ1-6; 10 bases agree with TRBD1. TRBJ1-6 is marked as an open reading frame, function uncertain. With 1 base clipped from V and 4 bases from J, the junction kept 2 bases outside the gene matches. The V gene's germline CDR1 is NNHDY and CDR2 SYVADS. The CDR3 totals 16 residues. The sequenced part of the CDR3 DNA is TGTGCCAGCAGTGATTCGGACAGGGGGTATAATTCGCCC. Encoded protein: CASSDSDRGYNSP. In full, the CDR3 is CASSDSDRGYNSPLYF.

Comment on this clone: Gene names follow the mouse nomenclature. The CDR3 end is not reached by the read, which stops 4 residues before it; the germline J gene fills it in. This chain links TRBV19 with TRBJ2-5; 12 bases match TRBD2. From germline, CDR1 is FNHDT and CDR2 SITEND (reference sequence). This CDR3 region has 16 residues. Trimming removed 1 base from V and 2 bases from J; junction bases left unmatched: 2. The CDR3 here is CASSIKGLGGQDTQYF. CDR3 DNA, as far as it was read: TGTGCCAGCAGTATAAAGGGACTGGGGGGCCAAGAC. Combining the CDR3 with reference TRBV19 and TRBJ2-5 gives the whole variable domain GGIITQTPKFLIGQEGQKLTLKCQQNFNHDTMYWYRQDSGKGLRLIYYSITENDLQKGDLSEGYDASREKKSSFSLTVTSAQKNEMAVFLCASSIKGLGGQDTQYFGPGTRLLVL.

Turning to this clone: Each gene name is a mouse one. The read ends 4 residues before the CDR3 terminus; that terminus is restored from the germline J gene. This chain connects TRBV19 to TRBJ2-1, with TRBD1 as a possible D gene (5 bases). CDR3 size: 14 residues. The germline V gene has CDR1 FNHDT and CDR2 SITEND (reference sequence). V lost 2 bases, J lost 6 bases, and 12 bases lay in between. The part of the CDR3 DNA that was read is TGTGCCAGCAGTATCAGGGCGCAGGGTGCT. Amino acids: CASSIRAQGA. The entire CDR3 is CASSIRAQGAEQFF.

This clone was counted a few times. Each gene name is a mouse one. The read gets to within 4 residues of the CDR3 end, and the germline J gene fills in the rest. Other nucleotide sequences in the sample specify the same CDR3. The chain couples TRBV14 to TRBJ2-1, with 8 bases fitting TRBD2. This CDR3 region has 15 residues. V gave up 2 bases and J gave up 1 base; unmatched junction bases: 2. Germline V gives CDR1 SGHDT, CDR2 FRDEAV. CDR3 residues: CASSLPGGNYAEQFF. The DNA read from the CDR3 is TGTGCCAGCAGTTTGCCTGGGGGGAACTATGCT.

This clone has more than one count but fewer than ten. Germline and genes: mouse. The missing CDR3 end, 4 residues past where the read stops, is filled in from the germline J gene. The chain has TRBV13-3 and TRBJ1-4; 10 bases match TRBD1. V gave up 4 bases and J gave up 3 bases; unmatched junction bases: 6. The CDR3 runs to 16 residues. Per germline, CDR1 NNHDY and CDR2 SYVADS. Incomplete CDR3 DNA: TGTGCCAGCAGTATGGGGACAGGGGCCGCCAACGAA. It codes for CASSMGTGAANE. The full CDR3 protein reads CASSMGTGAANERLFF.

As for this clone: Gene names are the mouse ones. The CDR3 end falls 4 residues outside the read, so it is completed with the germline J gene. J is TRBJ1-4 and V is TRBV12-2; D may be TRBD1 (6 bases). The CDR3 has 14 residues. Germline loops: CDR1 SGHLS, CDR2 HYDKME. The sequenced CDR3 bases are TGTGCCAGCTCTCTCGGGGGAGGGGGCGAA. Translating gives CASSLGGGGE. The entire CDR3 is CASSLGGGGERLFF.

With respect to this clone: The germline and genes are mouse ones. The read gets to within 4 residues of the CDR3 end, and the germline J gene fills in the rest. The rearrangement joins TRBV14 to TRBJ2-5; 10 positions match TRBD1. The germline V gene encodes CDR1 SGHDT and CDR2 FRDEAV. The CDR3 contains 15 residues. The CDR3 reads CASSPGTGEEDTQYF. Partial CDR3 DNA: TGTGCCAGCAGTCCCGGGACAGGGGAAGAGGAC.

On this clone: Each gene name is a mouse one. The CDR3 bases that were read are TGCACCTGCAGTGCAGATTCTGGGGGCGGTGCAGAA. It specifies CTCSADSGGGAE. The entire CDR3 reads CTCSADSGGGAETLYF. This rearrangement joins TRBV1 to TRBJ2-3, with a weak D call TRBD2 (7 bases). The CDR3 end lies 4 residues beyond the end of the read and is filled in from the germline J gene. Trimming took off 0 bases at V and 1 base at J, with 11 bases between the two ends. Germline V lookup: CDR1 NSQYPW, CDR2 LRSPGD (reference sequence). The CDR3 runs 16 residues.

This clone showed up just a few times. Genes and germline come from the mouse. The read ends 4 residues before the CDR3 terminus; that terminus is restored from the germline J gene. The chain links TRBV13-3 to TRBJ1-2; no clear D. Germline CDR1 NNHDY, CDR2 SYVADS. The V gene lost 2 bases and the J gene lost 4 bases, with 9 bases spanning the gap. This CDR3 comprises 13 residues. CDR3 DNA (partial): TGTGCCAGCAGTGAGGGGTGGGGCTCC. This codes for CASSEGWGS. The CDR3 reads in full as CASSEGWGSDYTF.

Note on this clone: Mouse names are used for the genes. The read finishes 4 residues shy of the CDR3 end, and the germline J gene is used to complete it. The chain has TRBV13-3 and TRBJ1-4; TRBD1 might be the D (6 bases). The CDR3 has 15 amino acids. Looked up from germline, CDR1 is NNHDY and CDR2 is SYVADS. V lost 6 bases to trimming and J lost 4 bases, with 16 bases between them. CDR3 sequence reads: CASTKGGRDNERLFF. CDR3 DNA, as far as it was read: TGTGCCAGCACCAAGGGGGGGCGCGACAACGAA.

This clone was observed at least ten times. All gene names here are mouse names. The DNA ends 4 residues before the CDR3 does, and the rest of the CDR3 is filled in from the germline J gene. The chain employs TRBV13-3 and TRBJ1-4, with TRBD1 as a possible D gene (6 bases). Trimming took off 5 bases at V and 3 bases at J, with 14 bases between the two ends. This CDR3 is 15 amino acids long. The V gene's germline CDR1 is NNHDY and CDR2 SYVADS. The CDR3: CASRYREGTNERLFF. The covered CDR3 bases are TGTGCCAGCAGATACAGGGAGGGGACCAACGAA. The whole variable domain, filled in from reference TRBV13-3 and TRBJ1-4, reads EAAVTQSPRSKVAVTGGKVTLSCHQTNNHDYMYWYRQDTGHGLRLIHYSYVADSTEKGDIPDGYKASRPSQENFSLILELASLSQTAVYFCASRYREGTNERLFFGHGTKLSVL.

On this clone: At residue 12, TCRdb's protein disagrees with the DNA translation; the protein shown here derives from the DNA. Gene and germline names: mouse. The CDR3 extends 3 residues past the end of the read, so its final part is completed from the germline J gene. The chain employs TRBV13-3 and TRBJ1-6, with a weak D call TRBD1 (5 bases). TRBJ1-6 is known as an ORF, though its function is uncertain. This CDR3 comprises 15 residues. Per germline, CDR1 NNHDY and CDR2 SYVADS. V was shortened by 5 bases and J by 4 bases, with 13 bases between the two germline ends. Partial CDR3 DNA: TGTGCCAGCAGGGCAGGGAGAGGGTATAATTCGCCC. The encoded protein is CASRAGRGYNSP. The whole CDR3 is CASRAGRGYNSPLYF.

This clone was picked up a small number of times. The genes and germline here are from mouse. The CDR3 end is not reached by the read, which stops 4 residues before it; the germline J gene fills it in. The chain joins TRBV19 to TRBJ1-4; TRBD1 might be the D (5 bases). The CDR3 has 15 residues. Trimming stripped 2 bases from V and 3 bases from J, with 11 bases between. Germline CDR1 and CDR2: FNHDT and SITEND (reference sequence). The CDR3 bases that were read are TGTGCCAGCAGTATGGGGGTCCACCCCAACGAA. Amino acids: CASSMGVHPNE. Given in full, the CDR3 is CASSMGVHPNERLFF. Variable domain in full (rest from reference TRBV19 and TRBJ1-4): GGIITQTPKFLIGQEGQKLTLKCQQNFNHDTMYWYRQDSGKGLRLIYYSITENDLQKGDLSEGYDASREKKSSFSLTVTSAQKNEMAVFLCASSMGVHPNERLFFGHGTKLSVL.

This clone was detected a few times. Germline and genes: mouse. Coverage ceases 4 residues before the CDR3 finishes, and the germline J gene fills in the end. The chain recombines TRBV19 with TRBJ1-1; 9 bases fit TRBD1. The germline V gene encodes CDR1 FNHDT and CDR2 SITEND (reference sequence). This CDR3 is built from 15 residues. This chain's CDR3 is CASSIVGQGGTEVFF. CDR3 bases read: TGTGCCAGCAGTATAGTGGGACAGGGAGGGACA.

The table lists this clone with many counts. The gene names given are mouse names. Read data end 4 residues before the CDR3 end; the end is taken from the germline J gene. V and J are TRBV13-3 and TRBJ2-3; 9 positions agree with TRBD2. This CDR3 region has 15 residues. Germline CDR1 is NNHDY and CDR2 is SYVADS. Losses at the gene ends were 3 bases for V and 0 bases for J; bases not matched to a gene: 2. This CDR3 reads CASSGDWASAETLYF. The DNA read from the CDR3 is TGTGCCAGCAGTGGGGACTGGGCTAGTGCAGAA.

Notes on this clone: Here the gene names and germline are mouse. The CDR3 extends 4 residues past the end of the read, so its final part is completed from the germline J gene. This chain links TRBV1 with TRBJ2-3; TRBD1 might be the D (6 bases). The CDR3 consists of 12 residues. Germline assignment: CDR1 NSQYPW and CDR2 LRSPGD (reference sequence). Partial CDR3 DNA: TGCACCTGCAGTGGGGGACAAGAA. This codes for CTCSGGQE. The entire CDR3 protein is CTCSGGQETLYF.

A note on this clone: The germline and genes are mouse ones. The sequenced fragment ends 4 residues before the CDR3 boundary, so the rest is inferred from the germline J gene. The J gene is TRBJ2-4, the V gene TRBV13-3, with D perhaps TRBD1 (6 bases). The germline V gene encodes CDR1 NNHDY and CDR2 SYVADS. The CDR3 consists of 16 residues. The sequenced CDR3 bases are TGTGCCAGCAGTGATTCAACAGGGAGGGTGGGAAAC. Translating gives CASSDSTGRVGN. The CDR3 reads in full as CASSDSTGRVGNTLYF.

To note about this clone: Germline and genes here are mouse. The CDR3 end is not reached by the read, which stops 4 residues before it; the germline J gene fills it in. This chain uses TRBV19 with TRBJ1-4; D gene ambiguous. This CDR3 comprises 15 residues. Trimming took 0 bases from V and 3 from J, leaving 9 bases between them. The V gene's germline CDR1 is FNHDT and CDR2 SITEND (reference sequence). The CDR3 is CASSIVQKTNERLFF. Partial CDR3 DNA: TGTGCCAGCAGTATAGTGCAGAAGACCAACGAA. Together with reference TRBV19 and TRBJ1-4, the CDR3 gives the full variable domain: GGIITQTPKFLIGQEGQKLTLKCQQNFNHDTMYWYRQDSGKGLRLIYYSITENDLQKGDLSEGYDASREKKSSFSLTVTSAQKNEMAVFLCASSIVQKTNERLFFGHGTKLSVL.

About this clone: Gene names refer to mouse genes. The read terminates 4 residues before the CDR3 end, so the remaining end is supplied by the germline J gene. The V call is TRBV19, the J call TRBJ2-1; a possible D gene is TRBD2 (6 bases). Looked up from germline, CDR1 is FNHDT and CDR2 is SITEND (reference sequence). The CDR3 sequence is 14 residues long. CDR3 DNA, as far as it was read: TGTGCCAGCAGTCCATGGGGGTCTGGGGCT. This gives the protein CASSPWGSGA. The entire CDR3 is CASSPWGSGAEQFF.